This T cell receptor beta chain was identified in a study of blood T cell repertoires in COVID-19. For the study at large: COVID-19 samples from acute and convalescent phases originated in the United States, Italy and Spain. In each case, the material was cDNA or gDNA derived from T cells, B-cell-depleted T cells, or PBMCs.

Some clones are missing from TCRdb's copy, which holds only in-frame ones; the method was immunoSEQ multiplex PCR. The table records roughly 110,000 clones, roughly 90% of them present only once. The CDR3 is 11 amino acids. The V end was cut by 3 bases, the J end by 6 bases, with 6 bases between. The germline CDR1 and CDR2 sequences are SQVTM and ANQGSEA. The source material was peripheral blood. The sequence derives from a man aged 40-49 years with active or convalescent COVID-19. The V and J genes are TRBV29-1 and TRBJ2-1, with D possibly matching TRBD1 (5 bases). The CDR3 sequence: CSVDRANEQFF. For the CDR3, the DNA is TGCAGCGTTGACAGGGCCAATGAGCAGTTCTTC.